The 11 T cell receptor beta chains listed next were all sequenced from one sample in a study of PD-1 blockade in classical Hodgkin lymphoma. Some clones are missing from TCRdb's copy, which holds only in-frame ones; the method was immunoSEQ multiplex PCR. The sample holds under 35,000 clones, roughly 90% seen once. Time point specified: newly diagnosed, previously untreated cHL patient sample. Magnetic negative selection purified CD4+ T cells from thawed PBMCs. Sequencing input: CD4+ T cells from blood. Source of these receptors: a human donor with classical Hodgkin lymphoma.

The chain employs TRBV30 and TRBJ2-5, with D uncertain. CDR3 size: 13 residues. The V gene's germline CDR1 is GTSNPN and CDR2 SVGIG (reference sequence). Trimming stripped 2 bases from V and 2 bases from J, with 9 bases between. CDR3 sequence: CAWSTGVQETQYF. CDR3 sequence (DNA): TGTGCCTGGAGTACCGGTGTTCAAGAGACCCAGTACTTC.

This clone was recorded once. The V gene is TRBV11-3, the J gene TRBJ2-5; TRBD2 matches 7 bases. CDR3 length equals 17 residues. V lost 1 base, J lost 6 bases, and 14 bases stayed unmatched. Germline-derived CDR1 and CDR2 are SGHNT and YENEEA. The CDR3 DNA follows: TGTGCCAGCAGCTTAGTATTTGGGAGGGCCTGGGCCCAGACCCAGTACTTC. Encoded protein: CASSLVFGRAWAQTQYF.

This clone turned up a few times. Here the CDR3 reads CAWSLDRGLEKLFF. CDR3 nucleotides: TGTGCCTGGAGCTTGGACAGGGGATTGGAAAAACTGTTTTTT. The chain links TRBV30 to TRBJ1-4; 9 bases map to TRBD1. Germline loops: CDR1 GTSNPN, CDR2 SVGIG (reference sequence). Trimming took 3 bases from V and 8 from J; bases not matched to a gene: 7. The CDR3 sequence is 14 residues long.

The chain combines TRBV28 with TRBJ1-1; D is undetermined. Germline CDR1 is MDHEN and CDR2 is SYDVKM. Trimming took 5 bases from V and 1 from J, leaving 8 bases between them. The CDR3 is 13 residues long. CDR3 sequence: CASSRAGNTEAFF. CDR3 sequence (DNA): TGTGCCAGCAGTCGGGCGGGGAACACTGAAGCTTTCTTT.

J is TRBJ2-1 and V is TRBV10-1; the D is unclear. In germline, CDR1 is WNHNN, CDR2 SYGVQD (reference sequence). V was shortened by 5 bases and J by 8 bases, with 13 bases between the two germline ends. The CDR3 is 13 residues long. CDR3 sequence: CASSSRAEDEQFF. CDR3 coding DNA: TGCGCCAGCAGTTCCCGGGCCGAAGATGAGCAGTTCTTC.

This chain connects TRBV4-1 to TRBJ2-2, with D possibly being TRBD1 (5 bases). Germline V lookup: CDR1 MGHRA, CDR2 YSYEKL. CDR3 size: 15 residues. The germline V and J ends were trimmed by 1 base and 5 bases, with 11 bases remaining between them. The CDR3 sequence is CASSQVGRQTGELFF. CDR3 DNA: TGCGCCAGCAGCCAAGTTGGCAGACAGACCGGGGAGCTGTTTTTT.

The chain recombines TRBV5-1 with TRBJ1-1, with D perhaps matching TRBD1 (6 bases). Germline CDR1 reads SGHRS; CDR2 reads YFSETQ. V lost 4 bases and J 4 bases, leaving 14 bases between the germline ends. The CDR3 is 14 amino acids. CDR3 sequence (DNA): TGCGCCAGCAGCCCACAGGGTAGGGGCACTGAAGCTTTCTTT. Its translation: CASSPQGRGTEAFF.

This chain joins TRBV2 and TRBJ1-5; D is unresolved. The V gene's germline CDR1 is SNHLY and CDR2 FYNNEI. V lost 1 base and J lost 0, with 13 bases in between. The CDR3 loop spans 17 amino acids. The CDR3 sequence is CASSEEGYSTSNQPQHF. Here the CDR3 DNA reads TGTGCCAGCAGTGAAGAGGGATACAGTACTAGCAATCAGCCCCAGCATTTT. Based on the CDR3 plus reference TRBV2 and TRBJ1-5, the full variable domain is EPEVTQTPSHQVTQMGQEVILRCVPISNHLYFYWYRQILGQKVEFLVSFYNNEISEKSEIFDDQFSVERPDGSNFTLKIRSTKLEDSAMYFCASSEEGYSTSNQPQHFGDGTRLSIL.

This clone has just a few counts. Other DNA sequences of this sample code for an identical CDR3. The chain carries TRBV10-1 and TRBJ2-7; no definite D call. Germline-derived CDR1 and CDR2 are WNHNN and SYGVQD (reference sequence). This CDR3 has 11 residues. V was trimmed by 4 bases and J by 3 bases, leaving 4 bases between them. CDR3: CASSAGYEQYF. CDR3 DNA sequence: TGCGCCAGCAGTGCGGGCTACGAGCAGTACTTC.

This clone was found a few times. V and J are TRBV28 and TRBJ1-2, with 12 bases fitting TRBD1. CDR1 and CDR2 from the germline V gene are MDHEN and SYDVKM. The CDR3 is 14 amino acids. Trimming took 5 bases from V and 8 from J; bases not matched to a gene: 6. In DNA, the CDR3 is TGTGCCAGCAGTCCCTGGGACAGGGGGCTGGGCTACACCTTC. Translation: CASSPWDRGLGYTF.

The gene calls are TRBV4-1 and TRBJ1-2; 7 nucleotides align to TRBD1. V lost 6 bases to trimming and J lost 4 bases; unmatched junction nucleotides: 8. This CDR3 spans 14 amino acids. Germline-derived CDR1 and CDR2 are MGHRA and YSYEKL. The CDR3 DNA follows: TGCGCCAGCAGTTCTCAGACAGGGACCTATGGCTACACCTTC. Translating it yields CASSSQTGTYGYTF.